One T cell receptor beta chain is described in this entry. This sample is part of a study of blood T cell repertoires in COVID-19. Study summary: The analysed material was cDNA or gDNA that came from T cells, B-cell-depleted T cells, or PBMCs.

Germline V gene sequence: CDR1 LNHNV, CDR2 YYDKDF (reference sequence). With 1 base clipped from V and 0 bases from J, the junction kept 10 bases outside the gene matches. CDR3 length: 18 amino acids. Per the original methods: Amplified reference gene primers provided the basis for estimating nucleated cell counts. Sequencing was performed with immunoSEQ multiplex PCR; in TCRdb, only in-frame clones are kept and a portion is missing. That table supplies the V and J calls and clone size; D and trimming were determined from the DNA. The data contain 200,000 to 250,000 clones, over 80% of them singletons. Each participant's cohort was designated according to participant-reported clinical history.

The sequencing sample was made of PBMCs or T cells enriched from blood (not recorded which). The V gene is TRBV15, the J gene TRBJ1-2, with 8 bases fitting TRBD1. The source of this sequence is a middle-aged woman who had recovered from COVID-19. The chain's CDR3 is CATSRGTFSGQANYGYTF. The CDR3 DNA reads TGTGCCACCAGCAGAGGGACCTTTTCGGGACAGGCTAACTATGGCTACACCTTC.